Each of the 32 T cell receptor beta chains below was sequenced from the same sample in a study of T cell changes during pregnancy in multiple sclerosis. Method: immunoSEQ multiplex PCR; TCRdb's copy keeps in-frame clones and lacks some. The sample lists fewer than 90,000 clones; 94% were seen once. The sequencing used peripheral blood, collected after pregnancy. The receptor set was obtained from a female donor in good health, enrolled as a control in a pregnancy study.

The CDR3 bases are TGTGCCAGCAGATACATAAATCAGCCCCAGCATTTT. Protein sequence: CASRYINQPQHF. The gene calls are TRBV28 and TRBJ1-5; D remains ambiguous. V lost 6 bases and J 4 bases, leaving 7 bases between the germline ends. The germline V gene encodes CDR1 MDHEN and CDR2 SYDVKM. This CDR3 contains 12 residues. The full variable domain, its missing parts supplied by reference TRBV28 and TRBJ1-5, is DVKVTQSSRYLVKRTGEKVFLECVQDMDHENMFWYRQDPGLGLRLIYFSYDVKMKEKGDIPEGYSVSREKKERFSLILESASTNQTSMYLCASRYINQPQHFGDGTRLSIL.

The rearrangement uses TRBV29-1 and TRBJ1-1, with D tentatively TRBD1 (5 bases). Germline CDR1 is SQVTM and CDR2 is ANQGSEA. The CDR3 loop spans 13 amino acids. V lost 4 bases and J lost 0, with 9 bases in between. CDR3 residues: CSVAEGLNTEAFF. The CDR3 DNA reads TGCAGCGTTGCGGAGGGGCTGAACACTGAAGCTTTCTTT. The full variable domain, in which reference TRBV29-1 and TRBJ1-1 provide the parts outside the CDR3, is SAVISQKPSRDICQRGTSLTIQCQVDSQVTMMFWYRQQPGQSLTLIATANQGSEATYESGFVIDKFPISRPNLTFSTLTVSNMSPEDSSIYLCSVAEGLNTEAFFGQGTRLTVV.

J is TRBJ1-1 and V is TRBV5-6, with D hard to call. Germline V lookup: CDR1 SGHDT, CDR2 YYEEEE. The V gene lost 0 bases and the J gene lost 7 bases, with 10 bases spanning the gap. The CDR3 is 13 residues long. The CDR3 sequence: CASSLVISGEAFF. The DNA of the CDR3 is TGTGCCAGCAGCTTGGTGATATCAGGTGAAGCTTTCTTT.

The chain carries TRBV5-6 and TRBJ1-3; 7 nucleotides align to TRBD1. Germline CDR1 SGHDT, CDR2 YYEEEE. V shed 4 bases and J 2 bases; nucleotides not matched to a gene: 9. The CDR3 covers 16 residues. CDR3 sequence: CASSRYTGVTGNTIYF. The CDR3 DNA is TGTGCCAGCAGCCGCTATACAGGGGTCACTGGAAACACCATATATTTT. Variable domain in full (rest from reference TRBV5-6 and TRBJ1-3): DAGVTQSPTHLIKTRGQQVTLRCSPKSGHDTVSWYQQALGQGPQFIFQYYEEEERQRGNFPDRFSGHQFPNYSSELNVNALLLGDSALYLCASSRYTGVTGNTIYFGEGSWLTVV.

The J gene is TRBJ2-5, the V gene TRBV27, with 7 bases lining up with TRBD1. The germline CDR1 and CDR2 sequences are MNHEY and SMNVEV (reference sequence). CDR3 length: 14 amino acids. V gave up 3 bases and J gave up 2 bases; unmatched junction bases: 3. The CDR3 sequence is CASSFLGQQETQYF. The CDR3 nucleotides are TGTGCCAGCAGTTTTCTGGGACAGCAAGAGACCCAGTACTTC.

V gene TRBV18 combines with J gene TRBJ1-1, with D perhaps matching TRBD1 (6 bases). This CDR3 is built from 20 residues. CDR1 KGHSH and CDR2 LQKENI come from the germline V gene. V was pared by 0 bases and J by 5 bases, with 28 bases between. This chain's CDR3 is CASSPPIPDRGGSWWTEAFF. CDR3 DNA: TGTGCCAGCTCACCACCGATACCAGATAGGGGGGGAAGTTGGTGGACTGAAGCTTTCTTT.

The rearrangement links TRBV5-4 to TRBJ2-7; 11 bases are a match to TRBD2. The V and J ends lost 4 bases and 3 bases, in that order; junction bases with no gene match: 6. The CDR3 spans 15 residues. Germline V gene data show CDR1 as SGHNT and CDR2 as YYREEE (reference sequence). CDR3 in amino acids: CASSRGTSGSYEQYF. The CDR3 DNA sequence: TGTGCCAGCAGCCGGGGGACTAGCGGAAGCTACGAGCAGTACTTC.

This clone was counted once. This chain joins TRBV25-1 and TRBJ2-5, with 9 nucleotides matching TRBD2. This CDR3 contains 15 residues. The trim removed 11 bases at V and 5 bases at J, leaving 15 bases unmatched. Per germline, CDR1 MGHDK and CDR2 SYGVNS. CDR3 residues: CACSALSGSFETQYF. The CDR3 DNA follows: TGTGCCTGCTCTGCCCTTAGCGGGAGTTTCGAGACCCAGTACTTC.

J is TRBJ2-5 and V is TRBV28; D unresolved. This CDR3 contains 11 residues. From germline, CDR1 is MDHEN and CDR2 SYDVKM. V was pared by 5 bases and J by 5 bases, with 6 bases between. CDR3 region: CASSPGETQYF. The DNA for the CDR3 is TGTGCCAGCAGTCCCGGGGAGACCCAGTACTTC. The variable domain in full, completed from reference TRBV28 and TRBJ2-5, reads DVKVTQSSRYLVKRTGEKVFLECVQDMDHENMFWYRQDPGLGLRLIYFSYDVKMKEKGDIPEGYSVSREKKERFSLILESASTNQTSMYLCASSPGETQYFGPGTRLLVL.

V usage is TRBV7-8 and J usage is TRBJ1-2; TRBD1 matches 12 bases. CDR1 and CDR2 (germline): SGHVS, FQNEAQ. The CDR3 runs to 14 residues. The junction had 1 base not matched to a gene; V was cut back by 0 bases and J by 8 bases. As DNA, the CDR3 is TGTGCCAGCAGCTTAGCTGGGACAGGGGGCGGCTACACCTTC. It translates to CASSLAGTGGGYTF.

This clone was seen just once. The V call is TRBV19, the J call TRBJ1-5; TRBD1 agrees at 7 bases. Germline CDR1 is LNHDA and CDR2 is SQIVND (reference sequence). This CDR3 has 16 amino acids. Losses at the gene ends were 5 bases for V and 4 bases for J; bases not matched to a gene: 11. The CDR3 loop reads CASSQETGALNQPQHF. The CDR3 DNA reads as TGTGCCAGTAGTCAGGAAACAGGGGCGCTAAATCAGCCCCAGCATTTT.

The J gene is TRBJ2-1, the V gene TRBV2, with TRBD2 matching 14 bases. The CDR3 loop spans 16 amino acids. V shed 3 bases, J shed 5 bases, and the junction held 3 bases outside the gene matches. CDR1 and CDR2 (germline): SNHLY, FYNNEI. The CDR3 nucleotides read TGTGCCAGCAGTGATGGGACTAGCGGGAGTAACAATGAGCAGTTCTTC. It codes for CASSDGTSGSNNEQFF.

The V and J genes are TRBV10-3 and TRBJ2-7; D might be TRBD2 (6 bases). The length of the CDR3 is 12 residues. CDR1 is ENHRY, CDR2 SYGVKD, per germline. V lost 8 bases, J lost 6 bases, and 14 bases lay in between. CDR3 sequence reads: CAIASQGGEQYF. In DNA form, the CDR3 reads TGTGCCATCGCGAGCCAGGGAGGCGAGCAGTACTTC.

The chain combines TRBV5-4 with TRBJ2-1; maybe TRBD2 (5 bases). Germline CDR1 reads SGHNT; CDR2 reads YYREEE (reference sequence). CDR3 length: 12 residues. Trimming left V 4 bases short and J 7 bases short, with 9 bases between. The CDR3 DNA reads TGTGCCAGCAGCCGAAGGGAGAATGAGCAGTTCTTC. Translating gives CASSRRENEQFF.

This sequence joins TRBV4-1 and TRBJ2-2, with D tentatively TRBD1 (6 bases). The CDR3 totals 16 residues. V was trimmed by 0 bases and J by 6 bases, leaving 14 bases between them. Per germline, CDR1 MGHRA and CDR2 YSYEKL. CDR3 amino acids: CASSQDLSRTAGELFF. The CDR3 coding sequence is TGCGCCAGCAGCCAAGATCTGTCTAGGACAGCCGGGGAGCTGTTTTTT.

CDR3 bases: TGTGCCAGCAGTTTACTTCCCGGGAGTAGGGACTCCTACGAGCAGTACTTC. It yields the protein CASSLLPGSRDSYEQYF. The chain is built from TRBV28 and TRBJ2-7; TRBD2 is a possible D gene (6 bases). Trimming removed 2 bases at V and 0 bases at J, with 17 bases between. The CDR3 is 17 residues long. CDR1 and CDR2 from the germline V gene are MDHEN and SYDVKM.

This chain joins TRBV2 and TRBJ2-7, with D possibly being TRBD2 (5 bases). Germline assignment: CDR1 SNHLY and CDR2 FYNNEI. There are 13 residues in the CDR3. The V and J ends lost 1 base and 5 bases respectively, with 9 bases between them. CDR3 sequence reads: CASSEERVNEQYF. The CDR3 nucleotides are TGTGCCAGCAGTGAAGAGAGGGTTAACGAGCAGTACTTC.

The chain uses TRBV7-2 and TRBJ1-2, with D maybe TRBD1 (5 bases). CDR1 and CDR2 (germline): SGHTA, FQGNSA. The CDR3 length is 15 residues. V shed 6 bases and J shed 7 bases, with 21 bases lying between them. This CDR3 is CASRSNTGRVAGYTF. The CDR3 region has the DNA TGTGCCAGCAGATCCAACACGGGCAGGGTAGCTGGCTACACCTTC. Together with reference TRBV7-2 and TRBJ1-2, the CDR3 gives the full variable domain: GAGVSQSPSNKVTEKGKDVELRCDPISGHTALYWYRQSLGQGLEFLIYFQGNSAPDKSGLPSDRFSAERTGGSVSTLTIQRTQQEDSAVYLCASRSNTGRVAGYTFGSGTRLTVV.

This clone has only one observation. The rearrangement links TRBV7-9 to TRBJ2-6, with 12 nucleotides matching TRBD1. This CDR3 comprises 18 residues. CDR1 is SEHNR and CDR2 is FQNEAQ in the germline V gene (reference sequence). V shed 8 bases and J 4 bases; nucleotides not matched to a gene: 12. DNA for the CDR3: TGTGCCAGCCCGCGCCCGGGACAGGGGGCGCCAGGGGCCAACGTCCTGACTTTC. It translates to CASPRPGQGAPGANVLTF.

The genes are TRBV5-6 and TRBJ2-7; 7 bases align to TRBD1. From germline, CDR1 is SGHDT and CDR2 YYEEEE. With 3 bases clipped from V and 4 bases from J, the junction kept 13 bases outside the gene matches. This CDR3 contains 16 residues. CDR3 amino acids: CASSSGTASSFYEQYF. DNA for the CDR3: TGTGCCAGCAGCTCAGGGACAGCCTCATCTTTTTACGAGCAGTACTTC.

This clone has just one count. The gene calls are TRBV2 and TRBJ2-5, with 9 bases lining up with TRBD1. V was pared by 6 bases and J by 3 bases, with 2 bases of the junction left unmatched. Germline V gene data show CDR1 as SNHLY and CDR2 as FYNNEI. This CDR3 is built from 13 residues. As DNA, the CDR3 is TGTGCCAGCAGGCGGACAGGGGAAGAGACCCAGTACTTC. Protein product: CASRRTGEETQYF.

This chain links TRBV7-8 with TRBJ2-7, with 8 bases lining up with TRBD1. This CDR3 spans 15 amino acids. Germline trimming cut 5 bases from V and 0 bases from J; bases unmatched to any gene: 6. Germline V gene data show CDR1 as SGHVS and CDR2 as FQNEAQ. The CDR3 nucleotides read TGTGCCAGCAGCCCACAGGGGGGATACTCCTACGAGCAGTACTTC. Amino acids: CASSPQGGYSYEQYF.

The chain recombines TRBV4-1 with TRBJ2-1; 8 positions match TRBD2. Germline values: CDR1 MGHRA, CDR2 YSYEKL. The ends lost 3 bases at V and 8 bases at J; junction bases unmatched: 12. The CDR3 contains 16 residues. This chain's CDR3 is CASSHPRAGGWDEQFF. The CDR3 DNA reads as TGCGCCAGCAGCCACCCCCGGGCGGGAGGATGGGATGAGCAGTTCTTC.

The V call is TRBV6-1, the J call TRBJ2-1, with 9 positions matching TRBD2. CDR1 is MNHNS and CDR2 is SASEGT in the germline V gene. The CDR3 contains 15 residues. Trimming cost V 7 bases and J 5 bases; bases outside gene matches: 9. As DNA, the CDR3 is TGTGCCAGCACCCGATTGGCGGGAGGGCACAATGAGCAGTTCTTC. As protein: CASTRLAGGHNEQFF.

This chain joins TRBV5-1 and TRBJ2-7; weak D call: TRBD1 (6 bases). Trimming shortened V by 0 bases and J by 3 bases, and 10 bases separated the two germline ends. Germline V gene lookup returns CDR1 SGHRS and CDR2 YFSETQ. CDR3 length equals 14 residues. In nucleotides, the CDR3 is TGCGCCAGCAGCTTGGGGGGGCAGATCTACGAGCAGTACTTC. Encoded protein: CASSLGGQIYEQYF.

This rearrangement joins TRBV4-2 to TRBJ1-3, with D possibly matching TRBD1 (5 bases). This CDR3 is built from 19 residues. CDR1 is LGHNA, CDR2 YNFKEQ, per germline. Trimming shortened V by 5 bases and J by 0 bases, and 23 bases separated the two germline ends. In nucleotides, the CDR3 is TGTGCCAGCAGCTTCGACGGTTCGACAGCGGGCCACTCTGGAAACACCATATATTTT. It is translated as CASSFDGSTAGHSGNTIYF.

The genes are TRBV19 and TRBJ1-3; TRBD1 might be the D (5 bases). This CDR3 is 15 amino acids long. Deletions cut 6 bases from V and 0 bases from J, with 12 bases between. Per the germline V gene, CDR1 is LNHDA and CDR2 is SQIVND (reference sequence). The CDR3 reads CASSLEDISGNTIYF. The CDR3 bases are TGTGCCAGTAGCCTAGAGGACATCTCTGGAAACACCATATATTTT. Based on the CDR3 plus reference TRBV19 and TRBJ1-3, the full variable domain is DGGITQSPKYLFRKEGQNVTLSCEQNLNHDAMYWYRQDPGQGLRLIYYSQIVNDFQKGDIAEGYSVSREKKESFPLTVTSAQKNPTAFYLCASSLEDISGNTIYFGEGSWLTVV.

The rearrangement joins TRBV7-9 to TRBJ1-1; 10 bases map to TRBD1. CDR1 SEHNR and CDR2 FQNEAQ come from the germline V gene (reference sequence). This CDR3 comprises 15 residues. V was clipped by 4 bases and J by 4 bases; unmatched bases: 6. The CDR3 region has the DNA TGTGCCAGCAGCTCACCGACAGGGGGCCTCACTGAAGCTTTCTTT. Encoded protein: CASSSPTGGLTEAFF.

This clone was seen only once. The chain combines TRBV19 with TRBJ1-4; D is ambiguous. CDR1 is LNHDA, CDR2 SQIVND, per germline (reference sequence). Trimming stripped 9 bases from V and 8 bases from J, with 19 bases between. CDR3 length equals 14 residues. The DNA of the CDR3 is TGTGCCAGCAATCCCGAGGCCGGGAACGAAAAACTGTTTTTT. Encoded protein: CASNPEAGNEKLFF.

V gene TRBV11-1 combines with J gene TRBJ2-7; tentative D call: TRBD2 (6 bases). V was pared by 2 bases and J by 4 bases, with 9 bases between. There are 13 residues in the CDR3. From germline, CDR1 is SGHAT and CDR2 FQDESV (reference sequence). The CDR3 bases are TGTGCCAGCAGCTTACGGGAGAGTTACGAGCAGTACTTC. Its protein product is CASSLRESYEQYF.

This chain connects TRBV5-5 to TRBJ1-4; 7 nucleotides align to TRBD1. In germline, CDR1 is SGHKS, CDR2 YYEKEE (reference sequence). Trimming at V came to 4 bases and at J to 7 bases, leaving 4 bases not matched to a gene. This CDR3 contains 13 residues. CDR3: CASSGTELEKLFF. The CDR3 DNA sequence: TGTGCCAGCAGCGGGACAGAACTTGAAAAACTGTTTTTT.

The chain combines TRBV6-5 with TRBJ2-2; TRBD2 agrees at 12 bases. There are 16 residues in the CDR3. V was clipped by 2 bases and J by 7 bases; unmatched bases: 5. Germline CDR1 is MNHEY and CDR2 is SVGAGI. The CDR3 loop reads CASSYLAGGPLGELFF. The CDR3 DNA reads TGTGCCAGCAGTTACCTAGCGGGAGGGCCGCTCGGGGAGCTGTTTTTT.